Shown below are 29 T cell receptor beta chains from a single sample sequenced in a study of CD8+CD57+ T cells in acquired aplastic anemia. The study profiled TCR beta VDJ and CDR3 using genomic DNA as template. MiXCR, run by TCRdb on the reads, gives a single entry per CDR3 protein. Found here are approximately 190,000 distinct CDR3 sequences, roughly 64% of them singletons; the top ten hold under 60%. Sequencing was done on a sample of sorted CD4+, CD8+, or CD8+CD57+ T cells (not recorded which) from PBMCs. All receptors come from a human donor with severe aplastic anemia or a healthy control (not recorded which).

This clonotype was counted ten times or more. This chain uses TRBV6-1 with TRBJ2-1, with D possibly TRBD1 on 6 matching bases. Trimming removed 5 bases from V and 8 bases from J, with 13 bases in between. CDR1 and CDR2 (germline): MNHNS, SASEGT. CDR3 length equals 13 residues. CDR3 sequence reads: CASSFGQIDEQFF. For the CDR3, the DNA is TGTGCCAGCAGTTTTGGACAGATCGATGAGCAGTTCTTC.

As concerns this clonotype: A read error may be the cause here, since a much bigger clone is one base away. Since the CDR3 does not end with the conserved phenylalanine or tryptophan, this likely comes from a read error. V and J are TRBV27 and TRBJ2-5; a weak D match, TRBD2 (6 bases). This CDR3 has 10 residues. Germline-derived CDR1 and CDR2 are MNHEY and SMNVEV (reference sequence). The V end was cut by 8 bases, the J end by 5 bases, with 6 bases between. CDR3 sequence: CASGGETQYL. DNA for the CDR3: TGTGCCAGCGGGGGGGAGACCCAGTACCTC.

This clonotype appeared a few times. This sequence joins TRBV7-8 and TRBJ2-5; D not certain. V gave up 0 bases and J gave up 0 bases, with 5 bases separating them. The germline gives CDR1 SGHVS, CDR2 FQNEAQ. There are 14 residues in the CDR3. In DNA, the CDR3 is TGTGCCAGCAGCTTAGCAGGGAACCAAGAGACCCAGTACTTC. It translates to CASSLAGNQETQYF.

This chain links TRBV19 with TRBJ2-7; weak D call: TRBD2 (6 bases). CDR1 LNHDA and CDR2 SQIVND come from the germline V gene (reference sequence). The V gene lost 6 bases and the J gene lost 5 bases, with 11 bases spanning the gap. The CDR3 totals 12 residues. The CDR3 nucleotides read TGTGCCAGTAGCCGGAGGGGAGACGAGCAGTACTTC. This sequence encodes CASSRRGDEQYF.

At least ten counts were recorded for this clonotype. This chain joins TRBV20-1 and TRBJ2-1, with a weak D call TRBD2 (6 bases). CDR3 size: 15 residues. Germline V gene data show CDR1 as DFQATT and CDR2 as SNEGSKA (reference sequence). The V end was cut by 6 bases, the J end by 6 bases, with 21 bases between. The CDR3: CSASPPRLVRNEQFF. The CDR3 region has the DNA TGCAGTGCCTCCCCGCCAAGACTAGTTCGCAATGAGCAGTTCTTC.

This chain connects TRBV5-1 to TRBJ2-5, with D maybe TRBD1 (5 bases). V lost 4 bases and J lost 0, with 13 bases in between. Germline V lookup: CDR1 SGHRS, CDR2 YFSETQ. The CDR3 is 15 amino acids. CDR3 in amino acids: CASSRQTDNQETQYF. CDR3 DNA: TGCGCCAGCAGCCGTCAGACAGATAACCAAGAGACCCAGTACTTC. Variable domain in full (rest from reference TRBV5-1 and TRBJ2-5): KAGVTQTPRYLIKTRGQQVTLSCSPISGHRSVSWYQQTPGQGLQFLFEYFSETQRNKGNFPGRFSGRQFSNSRSEMNVSTLELGDSALYLCASSRQTDNQETQYFGPGTRLLVL.

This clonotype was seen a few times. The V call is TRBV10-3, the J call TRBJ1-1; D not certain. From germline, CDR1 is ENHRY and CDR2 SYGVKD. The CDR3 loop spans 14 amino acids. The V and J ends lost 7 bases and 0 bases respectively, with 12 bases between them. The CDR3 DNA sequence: TGTGCCATCACCAGCCCGGGCATGAACACTGAAGCTTTCTTT. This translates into CAITSPGMNTEAFF.

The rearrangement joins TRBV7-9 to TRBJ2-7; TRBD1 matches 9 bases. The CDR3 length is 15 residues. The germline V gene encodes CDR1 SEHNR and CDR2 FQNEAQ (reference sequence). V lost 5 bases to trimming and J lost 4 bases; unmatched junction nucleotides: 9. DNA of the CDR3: TGTGCCAGCAGCCCCGGGGACAGGGCGGGTTACGAGCAGTACTTC. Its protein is CASSPGDRAGYEQYF.

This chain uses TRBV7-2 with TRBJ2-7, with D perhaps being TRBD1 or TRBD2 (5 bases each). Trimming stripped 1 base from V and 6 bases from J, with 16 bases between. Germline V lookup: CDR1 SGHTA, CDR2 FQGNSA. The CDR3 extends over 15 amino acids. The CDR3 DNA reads TGTGCCAGCAGCTTAGAGATCGGGACGCGAAGCGAGCAGTACTTC. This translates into CASSLEIGTRSEQYF.

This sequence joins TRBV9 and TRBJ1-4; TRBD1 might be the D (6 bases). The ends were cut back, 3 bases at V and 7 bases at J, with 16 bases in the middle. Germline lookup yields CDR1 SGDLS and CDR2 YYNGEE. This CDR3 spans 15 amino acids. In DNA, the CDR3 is TGTGCCAGCAGCGAGGGGGTGGAGAGGGCTGAAAAACTGTTTTTT. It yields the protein CASSEGVERAEKLFF.

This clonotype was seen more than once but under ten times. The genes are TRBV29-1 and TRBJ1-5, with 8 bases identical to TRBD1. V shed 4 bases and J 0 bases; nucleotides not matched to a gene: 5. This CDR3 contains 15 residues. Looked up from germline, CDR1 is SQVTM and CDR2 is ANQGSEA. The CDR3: CSVVSDRDSNQPQHF. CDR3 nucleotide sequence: TGCAGCGTTGTTTCGGACAGGGATAGCAATCAGCCCCAGCATTTT.

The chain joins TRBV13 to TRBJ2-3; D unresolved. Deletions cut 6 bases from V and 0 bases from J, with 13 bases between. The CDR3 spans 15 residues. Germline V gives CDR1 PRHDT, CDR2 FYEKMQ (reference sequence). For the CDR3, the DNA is TGTGCCAGCAGTTACCAACTGGATAGCACAGATACGCAGTATTTT. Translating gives CASSYQLDSTDTQYF.

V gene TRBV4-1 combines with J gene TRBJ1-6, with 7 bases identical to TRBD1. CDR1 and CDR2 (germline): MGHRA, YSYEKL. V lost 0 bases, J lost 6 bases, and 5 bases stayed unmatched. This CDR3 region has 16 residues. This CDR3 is CASSQDQGEGNSPLHF. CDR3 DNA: TGCGCCAGCAGCCAAGATCAGGGGGAGGGTAATTCACCCCTCCACTTT.

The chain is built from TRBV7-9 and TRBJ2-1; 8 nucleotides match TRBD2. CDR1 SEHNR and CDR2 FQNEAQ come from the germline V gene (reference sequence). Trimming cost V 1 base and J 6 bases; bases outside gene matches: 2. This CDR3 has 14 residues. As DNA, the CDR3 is TGTGCCAGCAGCTTAGAACTAGCGGTCAATGAGCAGTTCTTC. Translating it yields CASSLELAVNEQFF.

The CDR3: CASSRGVPPGSYEQYF. Written as DNA, the CDR3 is TGTGCCAGCAGCCGGGGGGTCCCACCAGGTTCCTACGAGCAGTACTTC. V gene TRBV7-9 combines with J gene TRBJ2-7; TRBD2 matches 7 bases. This CDR3 is 16 amino acids long. With V trimmed by 5 bases and J by 1 base, 11 bases remained unmatched. Germline lookup yields CDR1 SEHNR and CDR2 FQNEAQ (reference sequence).

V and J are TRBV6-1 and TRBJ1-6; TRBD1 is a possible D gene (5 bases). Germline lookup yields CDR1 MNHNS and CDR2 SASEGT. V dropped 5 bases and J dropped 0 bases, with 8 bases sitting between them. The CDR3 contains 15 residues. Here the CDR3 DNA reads TGTGCCAGCAGTTTCGGGGGCTCCTATAATTCACCCCTCCACTTT. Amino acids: CASSFGGSYNSPLHF.

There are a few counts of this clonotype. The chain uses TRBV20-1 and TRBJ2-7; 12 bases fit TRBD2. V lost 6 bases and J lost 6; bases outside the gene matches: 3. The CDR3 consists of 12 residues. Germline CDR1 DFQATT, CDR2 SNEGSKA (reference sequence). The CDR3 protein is CSAPLAGGEQYF. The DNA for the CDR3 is TGCAGTGCACCACTAGCGGGAGGCGAGCAGTACTTC.

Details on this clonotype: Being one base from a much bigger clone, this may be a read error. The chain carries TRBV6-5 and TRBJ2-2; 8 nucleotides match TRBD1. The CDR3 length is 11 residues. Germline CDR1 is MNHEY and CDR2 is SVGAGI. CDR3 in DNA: TGTGCCAGCAGTAAGACAGGGGAGCTGCTTTTT. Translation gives CASSKTGELLF.

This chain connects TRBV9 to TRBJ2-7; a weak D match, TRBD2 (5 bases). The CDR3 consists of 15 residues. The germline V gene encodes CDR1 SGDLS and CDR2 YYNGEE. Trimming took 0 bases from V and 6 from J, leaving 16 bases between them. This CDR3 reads CASSVVSGPLREQYF. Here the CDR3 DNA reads TGTGCCAGCAGCGTAGTCAGCGGACCTCTCCGCGAGCAGTACTTC. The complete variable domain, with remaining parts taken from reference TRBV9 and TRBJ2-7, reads DSGVTQTPKHLITATGQRVTLRCSPRSGDLSVYWYQQSLDQGLQFLIQYYNGEERAKGNILERFSAQQFPDLHSELNLSSLELGDSALYFCASSVVSGPLREQYFGPGTRLTVT.

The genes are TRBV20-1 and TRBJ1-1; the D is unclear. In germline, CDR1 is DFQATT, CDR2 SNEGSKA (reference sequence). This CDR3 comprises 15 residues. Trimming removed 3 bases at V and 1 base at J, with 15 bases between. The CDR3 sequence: CSASPLDLSNTEAFF. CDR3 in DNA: TGCAGTGCTAGCCCTCTAGACCTTTCGAACACTGAAGCTTTCTTT.

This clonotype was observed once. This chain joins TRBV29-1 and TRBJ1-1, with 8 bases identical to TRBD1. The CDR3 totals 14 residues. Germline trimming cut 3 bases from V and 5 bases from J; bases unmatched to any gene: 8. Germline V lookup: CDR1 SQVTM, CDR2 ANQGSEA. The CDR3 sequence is CSVDSGGGGTEAFF. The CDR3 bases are TGCAGCGTTGACTCAGGGGGCGGAGGTACTGAAGCTTTCTTT.

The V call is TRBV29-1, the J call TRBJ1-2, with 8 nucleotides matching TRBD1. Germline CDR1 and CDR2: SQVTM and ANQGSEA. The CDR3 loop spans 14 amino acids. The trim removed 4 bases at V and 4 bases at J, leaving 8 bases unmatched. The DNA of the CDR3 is TGCAGCGTTGCGGGGCAGGGGGCGGCCTATGGCTACACCTTC. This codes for CSVAGQGAAYGYTF.

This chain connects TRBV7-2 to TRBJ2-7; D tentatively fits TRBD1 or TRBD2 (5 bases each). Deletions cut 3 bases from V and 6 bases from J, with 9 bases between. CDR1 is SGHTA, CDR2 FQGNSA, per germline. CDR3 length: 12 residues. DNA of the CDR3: TGTGCCAGCAGCTTGGGGGATCGCGAGCAGTACTTC. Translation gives CASSLGDREQYF.

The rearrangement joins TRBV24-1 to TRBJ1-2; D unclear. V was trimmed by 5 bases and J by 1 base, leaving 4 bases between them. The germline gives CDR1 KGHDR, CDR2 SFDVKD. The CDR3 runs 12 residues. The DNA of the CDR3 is TGTGCCACCAGTGCCCATAACTATGGCTACACCTTC. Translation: CATSAHNYGYTF.

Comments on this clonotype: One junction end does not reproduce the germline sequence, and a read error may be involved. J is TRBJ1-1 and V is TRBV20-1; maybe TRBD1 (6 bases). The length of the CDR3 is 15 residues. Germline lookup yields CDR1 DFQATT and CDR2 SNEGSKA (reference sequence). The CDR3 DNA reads TGCAGTGCTCCGACAGGAAGCAAATTGAACACTGAAGCTCTCTTT. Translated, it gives CSAPTGSKLNTEALF.

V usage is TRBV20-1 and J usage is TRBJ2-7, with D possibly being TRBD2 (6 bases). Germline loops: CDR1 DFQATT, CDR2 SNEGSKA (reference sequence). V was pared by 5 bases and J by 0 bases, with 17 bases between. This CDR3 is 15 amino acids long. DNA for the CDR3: TGCAGTGCTTCTCGTCGCGGGGCCAGCTCCTACGAGCAGTACTTC. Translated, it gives CSASRRGASSYEQYF.

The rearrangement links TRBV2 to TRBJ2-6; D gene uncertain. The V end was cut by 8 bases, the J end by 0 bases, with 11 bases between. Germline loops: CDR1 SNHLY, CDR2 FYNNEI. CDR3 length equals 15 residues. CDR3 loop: CASRPDGSGANVLTF. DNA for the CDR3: TGTGCCAGCCGACCGGACGGCTCTGGGGCCAACGTCCTGACTTTC.

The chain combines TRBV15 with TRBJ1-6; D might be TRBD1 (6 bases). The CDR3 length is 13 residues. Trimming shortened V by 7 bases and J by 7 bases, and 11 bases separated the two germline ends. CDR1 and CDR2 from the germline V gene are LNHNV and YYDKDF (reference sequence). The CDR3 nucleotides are TGTGCCACCACGGGGGGCGTCAATTCACCCCTCCACTTT. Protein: CATTGGVNSPLHF.

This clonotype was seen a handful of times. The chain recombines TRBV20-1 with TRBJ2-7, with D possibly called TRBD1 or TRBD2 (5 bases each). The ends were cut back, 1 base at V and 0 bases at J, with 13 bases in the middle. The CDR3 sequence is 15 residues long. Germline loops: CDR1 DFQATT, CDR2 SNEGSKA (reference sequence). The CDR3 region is CSARVPGRGSYEQYF. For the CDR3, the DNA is TGCAGTGCTAGAGTACCGGGACGCGGCTCCTACGAGCAGTACTTC.